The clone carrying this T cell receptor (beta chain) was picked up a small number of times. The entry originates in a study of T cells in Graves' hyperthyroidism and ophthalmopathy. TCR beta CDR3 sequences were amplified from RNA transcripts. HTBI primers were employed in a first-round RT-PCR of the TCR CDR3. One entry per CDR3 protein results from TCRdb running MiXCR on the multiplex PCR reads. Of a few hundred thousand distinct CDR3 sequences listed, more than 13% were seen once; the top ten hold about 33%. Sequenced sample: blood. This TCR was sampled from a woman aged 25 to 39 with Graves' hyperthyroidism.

CDR3 DNA sequence: TGTGCCAGCAGTGAAGGACTAGCGGGAGTTTCTGAGCAGTTCTTC. It encodes CASSEGLAGVSEQFF. V and J are TRBV6-1 and TRBJ2-1; 12 nucleotides line up with TRBD2. The germline V gene encodes CDR1 MNHNS and CDR2 SASEGT. The junction had 4 bases not matched to a gene; V was cut back by 1 base and J by 9 bases. CDR3 length equals 15 residues.